What follows is one T cell receptor (beta chain) and its context. Investigators profiled TCR beta VDJ and CDR3 from genomic DNA template. One entry per CDR3 protein, called by TCRdb with MiXCR from the reads. The sample records 180,000 or so distinct CDR3 sequences, approximately 49% being singletons. This entry comes from a study of CD8+CD57+ T cells in acquired aplastic anemia. In the study overall: The average for DNA from sorted CD4+ and CD8+ cells was 2.5 to 4 ug. CD4+ reads averaged about 10.8 million in healthy donors.

This CDR3 has 15 amino acids. Trimming left V 4 bases short and J 6 bases short, with 19 bases between. The germline gives CDR1 SGHTA, CDR2 FQGTGA. The source of this sequence is a human donor in good health. Material for sequencing was sorted CD4+, CD8+, or CD8+CD57+ T cells (not recorded which) from PBMCs. The genes are TRBV7-3 and TRBJ2-7; no definite D call. CDR3 in amino acids: CASSSYTGRTSEQYF. DNA for the CDR3: TGTGCCAGCAGCTCCTACACGGGCCGTACCTCCGAGCAGTACTTC.